These 8 T cell receptor beta chains share one sample of origin, sequenced in a study of OX40 agonist ivuxolimab in advanced cancers. This table comes from immunoSEQ multiplex PCR, and its TCRdb copy is limited to in-frame clones, with some not included. The table has some 80,000 clones, 80% to 95% seen once. Specimen: CD4+ or CD8+ T cells sorted from blood, collected in a trial of the OX40 agonist ivuxolimab. Every receptor here comes from an adult with an advanced solid tumor such as melanoma, head and neck, liver or kidney cancer.

The rearrangement links TRBV5-4 to TRBJ2-7, with 9 nucleotides matching TRBD1. CDR1 is SGHNT, CDR2 YYREEE, per germline (reference sequence). V shed 3 bases, J shed 4 bases, and the junction held 2 bases outside the gene matches. The CDR3 is 13 residues long. CDR3 in DNA: TGTGCCAGCAGCTCCGGGACAGGGTACGAGCAGTACTTC. Translating gives CASSSGTGYEQYF.

The rearrangement joins TRBV29-1 to TRBJ1-3, with TRBD1 as a possible D gene (5 bases). The CDR3 has 15 amino acids. The germline V gene encodes CDR1 SQVTM and CDR2 ANQGSEA. The germline V and J ends were trimmed by 7 bases and 0 bases, with 16 bases remaining between them. CDR3 in amino acids: CSAGPDIFSGNTIYF. The CDR3 DNA follows: TGCAGCGCTGGGCCGGACATCTTCTCTGGAAACACCATATATTTT.

V gene TRBV6-5 combines with J gene TRBJ2-2, with D unresolved. Trimming pared 10 bases from V and 4 bases from J, leaving 13 bases between. The germline gives CDR1 MNHEY, CDR2 SVGAGI. This CDR3 has 13 amino acids. The CDR3 sequence is CAIQNGVTGELFF. The CDR3 DNA is TGTGCCATACAGAATGGGGTCACCGGGGAGCTGTTTTTT.

This clone occurred a few times. Other DNA variants within this sample encode the same CDR3. V is TRBV7-9 and J is TRBJ2-7; D perhaps matches TRBD1 (6 bases). The CDR3 length is 12 residues. Germline V gives CDR1 SEHNR, CDR2 FQNEAQ (reference sequence). Trimming left V 5 bases short and J 5 bases short, with 10 bases between. For the CDR3, the DNA is TGTGCCAGCAGCCTACAGGGAAACGAGCAGTACTTC. Residues: CASSLQGNEQYF.

The CDR3 DNA is TGTGCCAGCGACCCCGGGTGGAATCAGCCCCAGCATTTT. Protein sequence: CASDPGWNQPQHF. The chain combines TRBV6-1 with TRBJ1-5; D not resolved. CDR1 and CDR2 from the germline V gene are MNHNS and SASEGT. V gave up 8 bases and J gave up 4 bases, with 12 bases separating them. The CDR3 covers 13 residues.

The chain combines TRBV7-3 with TRBJ2-2; D unresolved. V was pared by 3 bases and J by 4 bases, with 6 bases between. Germline values: CDR1 SGHTA, CDR2 FQGTGA. The CDR3 is 13 amino acids. The chain's CDR3 is CASSFTATGELFF. In DNA form, the CDR3 reads TGTGCCAGCAGCTTTACAGCCACCGGGGAGCTGTTTTTT.

The chain employs TRBV15 and TRBJ2-1; D is perhaps TRBD1 or TRBD2 (5 bases each). Trimming removed 5 bases at V and 12 bases at J, with 17 bases between. This CDR3 is built from 13 residues. Germline CDR1 LNHNV, CDR2 YYDKDF (reference sequence). The CDR3 is CATSLSPRDGQFF. CDR3 sequence (DNA): TGTGCCACCAGCCTATCACCTAGGGACGGGCAGTTCTTC.

The gene calls are TRBV30 and TRBJ1-1, with a possible D match to TRBD1 (6 bases). Trimming shortened V by 2 bases and J by 0 bases, and 16 bases separated the two germline ends. The CDR3 sequence is 16 residues long. Germline loops: CDR1 GTSNPN, CDR2 SVGIG (reference sequence). The CDR3: CAWSSSPGHLNTEAFF. DNA of the CDR3: TGTGCCTGGAGTTCAAGCCCGGGACATCTGAACACTGAAGCTTTCTTT.